Sequencing of this T cell receptor beta chain was carried out in a study of blood T cell repertoires in COVID-19. Study-level information: The United States, Italy and Spain provided the acute and convalescent COVID-19 samples.

Looked up from germline, CDR1 is MNHEY and CDR2 is SVGEGT. The V end lost 3 bases, the J end lost 2 bases, and 13 bases lay between the germline ends. The CDR3 runs 16 residues. Original processing notes: Researchers report that nucleated cell counts were estimated from reference gene primer amplification. This table comes from immunoSEQ multiplex PCR, and its TCRdb copy is limited to in-frame clones, with some not included. That table furnishes V, J and clone size, whereas the DNA furnished D and trimming. The data hold about 220,000 clones, with 80% to 90% observed a single time. This clone was found once. Recruits, aged about 18 to 95 years, lived in about two dozen US areas. Membership in each cohort depended on participant-reported clinical history.

The chain is built from TRBV6-2 or TRBV6-3 and TRBJ1-4; D call uncertain. The clonotype was recovered from a woman aged 18-30 years in a cohort exposed to, infected with or recovered from COVID-19 (not recorded which). Specimen: PBMCs or T cells enriched from blood (not recorded which). This chain's CDR3 is CASSYHIQKTNEKLFF. CDR3 nucleotide sequence: TGTGCCAGCAGTTATCATATACAGAAGACTAATGAAAAACTGTTTTTT.